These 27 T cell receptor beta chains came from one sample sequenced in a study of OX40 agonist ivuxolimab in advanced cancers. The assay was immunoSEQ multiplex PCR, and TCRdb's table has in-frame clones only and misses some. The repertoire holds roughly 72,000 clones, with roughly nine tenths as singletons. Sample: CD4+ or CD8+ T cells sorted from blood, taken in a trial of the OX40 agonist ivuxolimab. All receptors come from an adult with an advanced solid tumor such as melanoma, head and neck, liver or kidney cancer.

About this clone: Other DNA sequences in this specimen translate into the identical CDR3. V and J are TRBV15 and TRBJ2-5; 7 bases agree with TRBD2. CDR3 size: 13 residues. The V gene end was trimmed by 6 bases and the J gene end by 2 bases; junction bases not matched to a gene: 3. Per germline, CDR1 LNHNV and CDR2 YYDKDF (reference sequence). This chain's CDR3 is CATRAAGQETQYF. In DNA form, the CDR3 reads TGTGCCACCAGGGCAGCGGGGCAAGAGACCCAGTACTTC.

The CDR3 reads CASSWDRPSTDTQYF. The CDR3 nucleotides read TGTGCCAGCAGCTGGGACAGACCTAGCACAGATACGCAGTATTTT. The rearrangement joins TRBV2 to TRBJ2-3; 7 bases agree with TRBD1. The J segment lost 0 bases and the V segment lost 6 bases, leaving 6 bases of the junction unmatched. The CDR3 spans 15 residues. Germline V gene sequence: CDR1 SNHLY, CDR2 FYNNEI.

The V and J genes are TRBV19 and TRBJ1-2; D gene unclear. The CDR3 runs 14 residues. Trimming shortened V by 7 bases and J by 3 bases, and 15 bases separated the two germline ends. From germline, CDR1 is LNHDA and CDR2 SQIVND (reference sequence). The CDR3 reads CASTPDGRDYGYTF. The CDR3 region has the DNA TGTGCCAGTACCCCGGACGGGCGGGACTATGGCTACACCTTC.

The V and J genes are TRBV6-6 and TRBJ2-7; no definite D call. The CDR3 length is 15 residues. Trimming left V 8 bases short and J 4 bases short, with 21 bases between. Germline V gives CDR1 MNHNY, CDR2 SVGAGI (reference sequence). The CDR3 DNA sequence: TGTGCCAGCTCATTAAAGGGCCCCGCCGGATACGAGCAGTACTTC. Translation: CASSLKGPAGYEQYF.

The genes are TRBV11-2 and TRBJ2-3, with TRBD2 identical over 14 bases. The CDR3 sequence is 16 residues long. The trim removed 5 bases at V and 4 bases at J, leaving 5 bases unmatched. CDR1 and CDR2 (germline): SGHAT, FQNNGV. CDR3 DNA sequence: TGTGCCAGCAGCCCCCGACTAGCGGGGGGGCCAGATACGCAGTATTTT. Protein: CASSPRLAGGPDTQYF.

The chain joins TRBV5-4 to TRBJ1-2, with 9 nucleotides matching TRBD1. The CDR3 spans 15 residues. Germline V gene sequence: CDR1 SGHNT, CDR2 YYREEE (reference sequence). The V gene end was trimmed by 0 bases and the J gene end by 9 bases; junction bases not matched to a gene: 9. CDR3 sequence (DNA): TGTGCCAGCAGCTTGGGGCGGACAGGGGCGCATTGCTACACCTTC. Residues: CASSLGRTGAHCYTF.

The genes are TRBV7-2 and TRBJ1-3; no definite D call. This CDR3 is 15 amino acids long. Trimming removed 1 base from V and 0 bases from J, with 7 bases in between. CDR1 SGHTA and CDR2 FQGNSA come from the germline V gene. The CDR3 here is CASSLGRTSGNTIYF. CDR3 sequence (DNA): TGTGCCAGCAGCTTAGGGCGGACCTCTGGAAACACCATATATTTT.

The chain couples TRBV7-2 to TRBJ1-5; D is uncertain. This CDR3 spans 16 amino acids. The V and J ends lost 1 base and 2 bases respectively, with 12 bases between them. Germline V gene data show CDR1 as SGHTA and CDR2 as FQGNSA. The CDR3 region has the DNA TGTGCCAGCAGCTTAGAGCTGGGGTTGGGCAATCAGCCCCAGCATTTT. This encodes CASSLELGLGNQPQHF.

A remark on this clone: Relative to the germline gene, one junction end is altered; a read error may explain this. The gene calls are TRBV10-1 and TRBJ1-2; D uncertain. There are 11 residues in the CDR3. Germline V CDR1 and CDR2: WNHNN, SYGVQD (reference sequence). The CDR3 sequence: CAIGGGGGYTF. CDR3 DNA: TGTGCCATCGGCGGAGGAGGGGGCTACACCTTC.

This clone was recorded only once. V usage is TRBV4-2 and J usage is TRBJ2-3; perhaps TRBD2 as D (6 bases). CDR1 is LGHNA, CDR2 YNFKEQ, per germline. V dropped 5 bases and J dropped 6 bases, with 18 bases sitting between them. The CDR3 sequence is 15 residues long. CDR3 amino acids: CASSLIPGVGDTQYF. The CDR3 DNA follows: TGTGCCAGCAGCTTGATTCCGGGAGTCGGGGATACGCAGTATTTT.

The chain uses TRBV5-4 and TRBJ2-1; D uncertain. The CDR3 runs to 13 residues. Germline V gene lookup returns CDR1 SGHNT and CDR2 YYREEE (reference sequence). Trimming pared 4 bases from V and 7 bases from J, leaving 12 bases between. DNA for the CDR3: TGTGCCAGCAGCCCCCGTAGGGCGAATGAGCAGTTCTTC. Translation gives CASSPRRANEQFF.

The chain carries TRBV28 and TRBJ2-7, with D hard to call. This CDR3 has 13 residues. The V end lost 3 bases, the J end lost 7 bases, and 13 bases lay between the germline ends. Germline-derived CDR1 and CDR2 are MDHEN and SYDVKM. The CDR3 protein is CASSLTRYGEQYF. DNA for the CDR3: TGTGCCAGCAGTTTGACTCGCTATGGGGAGCAGTACTTC.

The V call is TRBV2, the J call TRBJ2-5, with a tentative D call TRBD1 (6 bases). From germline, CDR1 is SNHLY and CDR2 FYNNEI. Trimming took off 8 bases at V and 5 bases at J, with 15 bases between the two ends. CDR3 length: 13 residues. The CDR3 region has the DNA TGTGCCAGCGCAACAGGGTTAAGCGAGACCCAGTACTTC. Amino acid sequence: CASATGLSETQYF.

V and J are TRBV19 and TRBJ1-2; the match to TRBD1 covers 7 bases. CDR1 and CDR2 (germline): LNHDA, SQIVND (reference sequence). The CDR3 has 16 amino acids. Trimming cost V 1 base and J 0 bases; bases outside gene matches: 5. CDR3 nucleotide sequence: TGTGCCAGTAGTATAGTAAACAGGGGAACTAACTATGGCTACACCTTC. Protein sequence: CASSIVNRGTNYGYTF.

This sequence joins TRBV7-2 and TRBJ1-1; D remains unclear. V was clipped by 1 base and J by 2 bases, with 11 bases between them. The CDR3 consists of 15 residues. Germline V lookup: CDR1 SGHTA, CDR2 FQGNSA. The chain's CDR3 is CASSLVYGENTEAFF. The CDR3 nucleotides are TGTGCCAGCAGCTTAGTATATGGGGAAAACACTGAAGCTTTCTTT. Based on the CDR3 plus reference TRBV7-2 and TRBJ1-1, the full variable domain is GAGVSQSPSNKVTEKGKDVELRCDPISGHTALYWYRQSLGQGLEFLIYFQGNSAPDKSGLPSDRFSAERTGGSVSTLTIQRTQQEDSAVYLCASSLVYGENTEAFFGQGTRLTVV.

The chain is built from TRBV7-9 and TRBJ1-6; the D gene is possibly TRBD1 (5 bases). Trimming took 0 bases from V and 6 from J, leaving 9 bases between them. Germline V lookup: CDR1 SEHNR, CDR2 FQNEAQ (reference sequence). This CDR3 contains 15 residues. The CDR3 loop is CASSLAGGTNSPLHF. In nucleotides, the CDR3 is TGTGCCAGCAGCTTAGCTGGGGGGACTAATTCACCCCTCCACTTT.

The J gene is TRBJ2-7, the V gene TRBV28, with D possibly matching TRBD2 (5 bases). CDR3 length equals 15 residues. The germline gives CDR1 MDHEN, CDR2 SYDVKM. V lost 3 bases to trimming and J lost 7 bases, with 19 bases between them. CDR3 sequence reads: CASSLPGAGRREQYF. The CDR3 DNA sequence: TGTGCCAGCAGTTTGCCCGGCGCGGGTCGGCGGGAGCAGTACTTC. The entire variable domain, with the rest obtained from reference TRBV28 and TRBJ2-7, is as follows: DVKVTQSSRYLVKRTGEKVFLECVQDMDHENMFWYRQDPGLGLRLIYFSYDVKMKEKGDIPEGYSVSREKKERFSLILESASTNQTSMYLCASSLPGAGRREQYFGPGTRLTVT.

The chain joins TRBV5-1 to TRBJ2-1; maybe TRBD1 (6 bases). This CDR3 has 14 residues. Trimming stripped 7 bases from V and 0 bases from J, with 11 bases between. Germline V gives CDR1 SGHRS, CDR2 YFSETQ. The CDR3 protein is CASGGLSSYNEQFF. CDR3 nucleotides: TGCGCCAGCGGGGGCCTGAGCTCCTACAATGAGCAGTTCTTC.

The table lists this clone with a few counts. The CDR3 protein is CASSPSRTGKTYEQYF. CDR3 DNA: TGCGCCAGCAGCCCATCTCGGACAGGGAAGACCTACGAGCAGTACTTC. The V and J genes are TRBV4-1 and TRBJ2-7; 8 bases fit TRBD1. The V gene's germline CDR1 is MGHRA and CDR2 YSYEKL. Trimming cost V 4 bases and J 2 bases; bases outside gene matches: 10. The CDR3 has 16 amino acids.

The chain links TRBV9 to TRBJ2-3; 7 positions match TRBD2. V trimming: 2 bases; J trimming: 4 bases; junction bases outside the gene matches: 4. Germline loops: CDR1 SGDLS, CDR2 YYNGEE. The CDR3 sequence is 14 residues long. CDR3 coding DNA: TGTGCCAGCAGCGTGGGCGGGAGTGCAGATACGCAGTATTTT. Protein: CASSVGGSADTQYF.

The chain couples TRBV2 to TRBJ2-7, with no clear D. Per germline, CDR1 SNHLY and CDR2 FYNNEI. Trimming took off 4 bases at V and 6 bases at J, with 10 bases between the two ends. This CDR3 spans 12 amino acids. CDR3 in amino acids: CASSATTFEQYF. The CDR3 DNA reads TGTGCCAGCAGTGCGACGACTTTCGAGCAGTACTTC.

In DNA, the CDR3 is TGCGCCAGCAGCTTGGCGACAGATTTTTCCTACAATGAGCAGTTCTTC. It encodes CASSLATDFSYNEQFF. The chain couples TRBV5-1 to TRBJ2-1; D might be TRBD1 (5 bases). The germline V gene encodes CDR1 SGHRS and CDR2 YFSETQ. Trimming left V 0 bases short and J 1 base short, with 11 bases between. The CDR3 consists of 16 residues.

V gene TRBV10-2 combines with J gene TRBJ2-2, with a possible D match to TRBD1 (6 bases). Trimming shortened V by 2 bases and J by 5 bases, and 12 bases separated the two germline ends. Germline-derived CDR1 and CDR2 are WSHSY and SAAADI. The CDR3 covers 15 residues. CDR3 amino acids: CASSERGFLTGELFF. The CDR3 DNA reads TGCGCCAGCAGTGAGAGGGGGTTTTTGACCGGGGAGCTGTTTTTT.

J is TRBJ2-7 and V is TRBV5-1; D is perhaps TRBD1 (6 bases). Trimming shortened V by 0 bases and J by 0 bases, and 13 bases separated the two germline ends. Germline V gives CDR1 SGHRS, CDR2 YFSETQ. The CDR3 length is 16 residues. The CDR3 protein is CASSLVVGANSYEQYF. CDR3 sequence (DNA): TGCGCCAGCAGCTTGGTGGTGGGGGCCAACTCCTACGAGCAGTACTTC.

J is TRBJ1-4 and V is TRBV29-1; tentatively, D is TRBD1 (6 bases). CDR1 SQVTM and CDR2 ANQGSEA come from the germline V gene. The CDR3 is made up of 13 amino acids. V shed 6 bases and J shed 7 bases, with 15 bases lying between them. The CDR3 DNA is TGCAGCGTCCGCAGGGGCGCATCTGAAAAACTGTTTTTT. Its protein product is CSVRRGASEKLFF.

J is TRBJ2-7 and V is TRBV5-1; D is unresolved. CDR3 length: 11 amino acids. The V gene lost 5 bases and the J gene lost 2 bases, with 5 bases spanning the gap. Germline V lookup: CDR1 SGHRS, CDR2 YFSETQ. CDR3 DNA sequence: TGCGCCAGCAGAATCGCCTACGAGCAGTACTTC. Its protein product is CASRIAYEQYF.

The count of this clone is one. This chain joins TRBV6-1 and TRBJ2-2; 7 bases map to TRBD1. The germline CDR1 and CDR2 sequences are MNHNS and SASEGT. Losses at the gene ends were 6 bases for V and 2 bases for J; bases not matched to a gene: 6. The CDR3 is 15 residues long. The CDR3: CASRPRTGNTGELFF. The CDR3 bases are TGTGCCAGCAGACCGCGGACAGGCAACACCGGGGAGCTGTTTTTT.